This TCR beta chain is from a study of cytomegalovirus exposure and HLA in healthy donors. This CDR3 contains 14 residues. The V end lost 2 bases, the J end lost 8 bases, and 12 bases lay between the germline ends. Germline values: CDR1 SEHNR, CDR2 FQNEAQ (reference sequence). A few counts support this clone. Antigen: not known. Use of 60 Vbeta and 13 Jbeta primers characterized the PCR. Clones were read by immunoSEQ multiplex PCR, and TCRdb kept only the in-frame ones, dropping some. Of approximately 220,000 clones in the sample, roughly 75% are singletons; the top ten hold 1.8%. Study findings and constraints: In vitro work confirmed that a few CMV-associated chains recognize CMV antigens. Donors belonging to an Asian-associated ancestry cluster reportedly showed fewer N-insertions in productive TCRs than the roughly 680-donor mean, according to what a later analysis found. Common viral pathogens seemed, in a later analysis, to connect with several of the most significant clusters. Segments of the TCR beta V type were, in most cases, productive about 87% or about 30% of the time in an earlier analysis.

The source of this sequence is a woman under 40 in good health and CMV-seronegative. The sample taken for sequencing was PBMCs. The V call is TRBV7-9, the J call TRBJ1-4; maybe TRBD1 (5 bases). The CDR3 DNA reads TGTGCCAGCAGCTTAAGGGGTGTCGCGGAAAAACTGTTTTTT. It specifies CASSLRGVAEKLFF.